These T cell receptor beta chains were read from a single sample in a study of T cell repertoires in cytomegalovirus infection. TCRdb processed the reads anew with MiXCR; each CDR3 protein has one entry. Of about 250,000 distinct CDR3 sequences detected, 6% to 8% appear once; the ten largest clones hold more than 5.5%. Sequenced sample: PBMCs. These receptors were collected from a human donor in good health (CMV status not recorded). Some clones in this sample may be carry-over from other donors' samples. CDR3s include the opening cysteine and the closing phenylalanine or tryptophan. Each record gives: V gene, J gene, clone size, D gene, CDR3 protein, CDR3 DNA. The D gene is left open where the match is weak. A clone size is listed for some rows: how often the clone was seen (once, few, many), or a class if it is expanded.

v_gene: TRBV7-2
j_gene: TRBJ2-7
abundance: many
d_gene: TRBD2
CDR3aa: CASSRGGVSYEQYF
CDR3nt: TGTGCCAGCAGCCGGGGGGGGGTCTCCTACGAGCAGTACTTC

v_gene: TRBV9
j_gene: TRBJ2-7
abundance: many
d_gene: NA
CDR3aa: CASSEGGSYEQYF
CDR3nt: TGTGCCAGCAGCGAGGGGGGGAGCTACGAGCAGTACTTC

v_gene: TRBV11-2
j_gene: TRBJ1-3
abundance: many
d_gene: NA
CDR3aa: CASSNGNTIYF
CDR3nt: TGTGCCAGCAGTAACGGAAACACCATATATTTT

v_gene: TRBV7-2
j_gene: TRBJ1-1
abundance: many
d_gene: NA
CDR3aa: CASSPSFRSGTEAFF
CDR3nt: TGTGCCAGCAGCCCATCCTTCAGAAGTGGCACTGAAGCTTTCTTT

v_gene: TRBV20-1
j_gene: TRBJ2-5
abundance: many
d_gene: NA
CDR3aa: CSARATRYQETQYF
CDR3nt: TGCAGTGCTAGAGCCACTAGATACCAAGAGACCCAGTACTTC

v_gene: TRBV12-3/TRBV12-4
j_gene: TRBJ1-5
abundance: many
d_gene: NA
CDR3aa: CASSFLWLDQPQHF
CDR3nt: TGTGCCAGCAGTTTTTTGTGGTTGGATCAGCCCCAGCATTTT

v_gene: TRBV7-8
j_gene: TRBJ1-6
abundance: many
d_gene: NA
CDR3aa: CASSLERGFRYSPLHF
CDR3nt: TGTGCCAGCAGCTTAGAGAGGGGATTCCGATATTCACCCCTCCACTTT

v_gene: TRBV20-1
j_gene: TRBJ1-2
abundance: many
d_gene: TRBD1
CDR3aa: CSAFLHDDREHGYTF
CDR3nt: TGCAGTGCTTTCCTCCATGACGACAGGGAGCATGGCTACACCTTC

v_gene: TRBV6-2/TRBV6-3
j_gene: TRBJ2-5
abundance: NA
d_gene: TRBD1
CDR3aa: CASRPFDREETQYF
CDR3nt: TGTGCCAGCAGACCTTTCGACAGGGAAGAGACCCAGTACTTC

v_gene: TRBV29-1
j_gene: TRBJ1-6
abundance: many
d_gene: TRBD1
CDR3aa: CSVRDRGSPLHF
CDR3nt: TGCAGCGTCCGGGACAGGGGTTCACCCCTCCACTTT

v_gene: TRBV7-2
j_gene: TRBJ2-7
abundance: many
d_gene: TRBD1
CDR3aa: CASRPTGGGGYEQYF
CDR3nt: TGTGCCAGCAGGCCCACAGGGGGCGGGGGCTACGAGCAGTACTTC

v_gene: TRBV20-1
j_gene: TRBJ2-5
abundance: many
d_gene: TRBD2
CDR3aa: CSATSSGGAKETQYF
CDR3nt: TGCAGTGCTACTTCTAGCGGGGGGGCCAAAGAGACCCAGTACTTC

v_gene: TRBV4-3
j_gene: TRBJ2-5
abundance: many
d_gene: NA
CDR3aa: CASSQDLKFHETQYF
CDR3nt: TGCGCCAGCAGCCAAGATCTTAAGTTCCACGAGACCCAGTACTTC

v_gene: TRBV7-2
j_gene: TRBJ2-5
abundance: many
d_gene: NA
CDR3aa: CASSLGVGETQYF
CDR3nt: TGTGCCAGCAGCTTAGGGGTAGGGGAGACCCAGTACTTC

v_gene: TRBV28
j_gene: TRBJ2-6
abundance: many
d_gene: NA
CDR3aa: CASSWALDVAGANVLTF
CDR3nt: TGTGCCAGCAGTTGGGCCCTGGATGTGGCCGGGGCCAACGTCCTGACTTTC

v_gene: TRBV6-1
j_gene: TRBJ2-5
abundance: few
d_gene: TRBD2
CDR3aa: CASGRRYQETQYF
CDR3nt: TGTGCCTCCGGGAGGAGGTACCAAGAGACCCAGTACTTC

v_gene: TRBV20-1
j_gene: TRBJ1-1
abundance: many
d_gene: NA
CDR3aa: CSAPRDTEAFF
CDR3nt: TGCAGTGCCCCCCGGGACACTGAAGCTTTCTTT

v_gene: TRBV7-9
j_gene: TRBJ2-3
abundance: many
d_gene: NA
CDR3aa: CASSTRGPDTQYF
CDR3nt: TGTGCCAGCAGCACCCGGGGCCCAGATACGCAGTATTTT

v_gene: TRBV29-1
j_gene: TRBJ2-1
abundance: many
d_gene: TRBD2
CDR3aa: CSVVSGGYNEQFF
CDR3nt: TGCAGCGTTGTCAGCGGGGGCTACAATGAGCAGTTCTTC

v_gene: TRBV29-1
j_gene: TRBJ2-2
abundance: few
d_gene: TRBD1
CDR3aa: CSVPGQGLMNTGELFF
CDR3nt: TGCAGTGTCCCGGGACAGGGGCTAATGAACACCGGGGAGCTGTTTTTT

v_gene: TRBV7-2
j_gene: TRBJ1-5
abundance: many
d_gene: NA
CDR3aa: CASSFNRDQPQHF
CDR3nt: TGTGCCAGCAGCTTTAACCGGGATCAGCCCCAGCATTTT

v_gene: TRBV20-1
j_gene: TRBJ1-1
abundance: many
d_gene: TRBD1
CDR3aa: CSAVKGQGKAFF
CDR3nt: TGCAGTGCTGTCAAGGGACAGGGGAAAGCTTTCTTT

v_gene: TRBV11-2
j_gene: TRBJ1-3
abundance: many
d_gene: TRBD1
CDR3aa: CASSSGNPGTGFLSGNTIYF
CDR3nt: TGTGCCAGCAGCTCAGGGAATCCCGGGACAGGGTTTCTCTCTGGAAACACCATATATTTT

v_gene: TRBV6-5
j_gene: TRBJ2-7
abundance: few
d_gene: NA
CDR3aa: CASSYSWGRTVPSSYEQYF
CDR3nt: TGTGCCAGCAGTTACTCGTGGGGCCGTACAGTCCCAAGCTCCTACGAGCAGTACTTC

v_gene: TRBV4-3
j_gene: TRBJ2-5
abundance: many
d_gene: TRBD2
CDR3aa: CASSQDLGLIQETQYF
CDR3nt: TGCGCCAGCAGCCAAGACCTGGGACTAATCCAAGAGACCCAGTACTTC

v_gene: TRBV7-3
j_gene: TRBJ2-5
abundance: many
d_gene: TRBD2
CDR3aa: CASSLNGGGAETQYF
CDR3nt: TGTGCCAGCAGCTTAAATGGCGGGGGAGCGGAGACCCAGTACTTC

v_gene: TRBV12-3/TRBV12-4
j_gene: TRBJ2-3
abundance: many
d_gene: TRBD2
CDR3aa: CASSIAGGRSDTQYF
CDR3nt: TGTGCCAGCAGTATAGCGGGGGGGCGCTCAGATACGCAGTATTTT

v_gene: TRBV6-1
j_gene: TRBJ2-3
abundance: many
d_gene: NA
CDR3aa: CASSEFGRVTDTQYF
CDR3nt: TGTGCCAGCAGTGAATTCGGCAGGGTCACAGATACGCAGTATTTT

v_gene: TRBV9
j_gene: TRBJ2-3
abundance: many
d_gene: TRBD2
CDR3aa: CASSVEGTSGQREYF
CDR3nt: TGTGCCAGCAGCGTAGAGGGGACTAGCGGGCAAAGGGAGTATTTT

v_gene: TRBV4-3
j_gene: TRBJ1-2
abundance: many
d_gene: TRBD1
CDR3aa: CASSQEQGAQGYTF
CDR3nt: TGCGCCAGCAGCCAAGAACAGGGGGCGCAGGGCTACACCTTC

v_gene: TRBV7-2
j_gene: TRBJ1-1
abundance: many
d_gene: NA
CDR3aa: CASSLDNRVNTEAFF
CDR3nt: TGTGCCAGCAGCTTAGATAACAGGGTGAACACTGAAGCTTTCTTT

v_gene: TRBV27
j_gene: TRBJ1-6
abundance: many
d_gene: NA
CDR3aa: CASSLPRSYNSPLHF
CDR3nt: TGTGCCAGCAGTTTACCGAGGTCCTATAATTCACCCCTCCACTTT

v_gene: TRBV4-3
j_gene: TRBJ1-2
abundance: few
d_gene: NA
CDR3aa: CASSQTPPGRYGYTF
CDR3nt: TGCGCCAGCAGCCAAACGCCCCCGGGGCGTTATGGCTACACCTTC

v_gene: TRBV28
j_gene: TRBJ1-5
abundance: NA
d_gene: NA
CDR3aa: CASSNQGNRNQPQHF
CDR3nt: TGTGCCAGCAGCAATCAGGGAAATCGCAATCAGCCCCAGCATTTT

v_gene: TRBV28
j_gene: TRBJ2-3
abundance: many
d_gene: NA
CDR3aa: CASSLGAGPTDTQYF
CDR3nt: TGTGCCAGCTCCCTGGGAGCGGGTCCCACAGATACGCAGTATTTT

v_gene: TRBV27
j_gene: TRBJ1-5
abundance: NA
d_gene: NA
CDR3aa: CASSNEEGQPQHF
CDR3nt: TGTGCCAGCAGCAACGAAGAGGGGCAGCCCCAGCATTTT

v_gene: TRBV28
j_gene: TRBJ2-5
abundance: few
d_gene: TRBD1
CDR3aa: CASSLAGQGRETQYF
CDR3nt: TGTGCCAGCAGTTTAGCAGGACAGGGAAGAGAGACCCAGTACTTC

v_gene: TRBV23-1
j_gene: TRBJ1-1
abundance: NA
d_gene: NA
CDR3aa: CASSHGTLHRMNTEAFF
CDR3nt: TGCGCCAGCAGCCACGGGACACTTCATCGCATGAACACTGAAGCTTTCTTT

v_gene: TRBV5-1
j_gene: TRBJ2-5
abundance: NA
d_gene: TRBD1
CDR3aa: CASSGGTGGETQYF
CDR3nt: TGCGCCAGCAGCGGCGGGACAGGTGGAGAGACCCAGTACTTC

v_gene: TRBV6-2/TRBV6-3
j_gene: TRBJ2-1
abundance: many
d_gene: TRBD1
CDR3aa: CASSGQGAHEQFF
CDR3nt: TGTGCCAGCAGTGGACAGGGGGCACATGAGCAGTTCTTC

v_gene: TRBV7-2
j_gene: TRBJ2-2
abundance: many
d_gene: TRBD2
CDR3aa: CASSSRGGRYTGELFF
CDR3nt: TGTGCCAGCAGCTCGCGGGGGGGCCGGTACACCGGGGAGCTGTTTTTT

v_gene: TRBV5-6
j_gene: TRBJ1-6
abundance: many
d_gene: NA
CDR3aa: CASSFFPTENSPLHF
CDR3nt: TGTGCCAGCAGCTTCTTTCCGACAGAAAATTCACCCCTCCACTTT

v_gene: TRBV7-2
j_gene: TRBJ2-7
abundance: many
d_gene: TRBD1
CDR3aa: CASSLEQGSHEQYF
CDR3nt: TGTGCCAGCAGCTTAGAACAGGGGTCTCACGAGCAGTACTTC

v_gene: TRBV7-2
j_gene: TRBJ2-5
abundance: many
d_gene: TRBD2
CDR3aa: CASSPVKLAVQETQYF
CDR3nt: TGTGCCAGCAGCCCAGTGAAACTAGCGGTCCAAGAGACCCAGTACTTC